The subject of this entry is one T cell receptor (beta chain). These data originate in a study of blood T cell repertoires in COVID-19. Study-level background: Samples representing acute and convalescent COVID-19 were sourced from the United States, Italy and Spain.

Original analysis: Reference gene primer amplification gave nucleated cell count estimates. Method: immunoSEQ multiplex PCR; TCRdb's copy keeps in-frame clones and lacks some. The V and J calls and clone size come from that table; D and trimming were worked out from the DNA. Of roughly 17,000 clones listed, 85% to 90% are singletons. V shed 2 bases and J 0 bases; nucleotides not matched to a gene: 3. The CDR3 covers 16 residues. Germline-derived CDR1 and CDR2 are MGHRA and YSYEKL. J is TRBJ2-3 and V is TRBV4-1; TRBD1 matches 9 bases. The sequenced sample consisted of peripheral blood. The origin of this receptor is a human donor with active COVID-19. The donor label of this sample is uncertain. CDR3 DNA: TGCGCCAGCAGCCAAAGGGGGACAGGGAGCACAGATACGCAGTATTTT. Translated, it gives CASSQRGTGSTDTQYF.